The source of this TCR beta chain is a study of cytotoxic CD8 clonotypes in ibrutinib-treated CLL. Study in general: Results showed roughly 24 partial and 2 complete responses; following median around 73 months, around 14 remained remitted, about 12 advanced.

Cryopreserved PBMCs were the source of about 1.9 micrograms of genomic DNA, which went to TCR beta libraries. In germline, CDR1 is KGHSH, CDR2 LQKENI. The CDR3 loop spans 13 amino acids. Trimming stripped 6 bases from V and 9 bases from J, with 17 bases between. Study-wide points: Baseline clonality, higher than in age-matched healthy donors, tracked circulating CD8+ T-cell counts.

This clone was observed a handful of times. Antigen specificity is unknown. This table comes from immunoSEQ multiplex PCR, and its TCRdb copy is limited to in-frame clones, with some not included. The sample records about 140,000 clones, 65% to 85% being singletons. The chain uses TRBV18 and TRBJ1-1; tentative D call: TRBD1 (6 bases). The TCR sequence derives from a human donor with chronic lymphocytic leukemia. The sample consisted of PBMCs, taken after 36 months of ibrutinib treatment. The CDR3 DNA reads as TGTGCCAGCTCCCCCGGGGAGGGGGACAAAGCTTTCTTT. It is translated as CASSPGEGDKAFF.